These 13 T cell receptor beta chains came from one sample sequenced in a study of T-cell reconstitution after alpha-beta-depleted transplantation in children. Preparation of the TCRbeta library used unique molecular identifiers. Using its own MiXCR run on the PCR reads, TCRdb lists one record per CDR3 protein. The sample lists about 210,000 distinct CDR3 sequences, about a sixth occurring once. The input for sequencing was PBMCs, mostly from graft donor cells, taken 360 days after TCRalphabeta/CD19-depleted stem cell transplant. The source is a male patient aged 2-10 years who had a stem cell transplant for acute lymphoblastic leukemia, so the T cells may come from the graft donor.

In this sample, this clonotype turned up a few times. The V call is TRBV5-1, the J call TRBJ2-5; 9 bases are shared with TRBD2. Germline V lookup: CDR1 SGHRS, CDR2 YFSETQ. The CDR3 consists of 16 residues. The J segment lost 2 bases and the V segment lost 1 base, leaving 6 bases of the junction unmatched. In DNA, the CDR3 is TGCGCCAGCAGCTTGTACCCTAGCGGGAATCAAGAGACCCAGTACTTC. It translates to CASSLYPSGNQETQYF. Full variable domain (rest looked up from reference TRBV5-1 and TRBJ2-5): KAGVTQTPRYLIKTRGQQVTLSCSPISGHRSVSWYQQTPGQGLQFLFEYFSETQRNKGNFPGRFSGRQFSNSRSEMNVSTLELGDSALYLCASSLYPSGNQETQYFGPGTRLLVL.

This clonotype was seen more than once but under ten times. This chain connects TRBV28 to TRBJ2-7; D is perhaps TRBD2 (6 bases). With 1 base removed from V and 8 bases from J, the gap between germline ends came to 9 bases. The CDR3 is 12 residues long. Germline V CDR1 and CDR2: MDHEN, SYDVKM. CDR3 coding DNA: TGTGCCAGCAGTTTATTTGGGGGGAAGCAGTACTTC. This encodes CASSLFGGKQYF.

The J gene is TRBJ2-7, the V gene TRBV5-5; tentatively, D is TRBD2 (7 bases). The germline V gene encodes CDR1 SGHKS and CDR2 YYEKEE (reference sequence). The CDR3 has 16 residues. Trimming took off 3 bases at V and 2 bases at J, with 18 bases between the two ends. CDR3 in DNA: TGTGCCAGCAGCTCCCATGGCGGGGGCCCAACCTACGAGCAGTACTTC. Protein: CASSSHGGGPTYEQYF.

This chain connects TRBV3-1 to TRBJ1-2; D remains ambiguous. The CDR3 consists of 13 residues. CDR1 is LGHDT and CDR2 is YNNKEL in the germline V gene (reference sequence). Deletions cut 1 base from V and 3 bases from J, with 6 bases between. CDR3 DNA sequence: TGTGCCAGCAGCCAAGTTAACGACTATGGCTACACCTTC. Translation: CASSQVNDYGYTF.

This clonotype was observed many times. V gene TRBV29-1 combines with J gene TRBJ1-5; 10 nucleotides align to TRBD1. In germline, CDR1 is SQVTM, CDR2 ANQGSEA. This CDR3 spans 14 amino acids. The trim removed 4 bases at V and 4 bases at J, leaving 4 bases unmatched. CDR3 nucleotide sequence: TGCAGCGTTGGTGGGACAGGGGCAAATCAGCCCCAGCATTTT. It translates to CSVGGTGANQPQHF.

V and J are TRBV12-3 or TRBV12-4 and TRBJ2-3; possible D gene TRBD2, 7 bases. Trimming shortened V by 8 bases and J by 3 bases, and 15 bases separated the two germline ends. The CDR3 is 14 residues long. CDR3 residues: CASGQRDVTDTQYF. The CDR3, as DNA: TGTGCCAGCGGACAGCGGGATGTAACAGATACGCAGTATTTT.

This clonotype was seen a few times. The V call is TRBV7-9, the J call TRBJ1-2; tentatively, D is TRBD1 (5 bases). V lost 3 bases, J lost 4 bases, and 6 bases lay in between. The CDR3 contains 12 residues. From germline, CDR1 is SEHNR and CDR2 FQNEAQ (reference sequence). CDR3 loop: CASSFDSYGYTF. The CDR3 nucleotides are TGTGCCAGCAGCTTTGACAGCTATGGCTACACCTTC.

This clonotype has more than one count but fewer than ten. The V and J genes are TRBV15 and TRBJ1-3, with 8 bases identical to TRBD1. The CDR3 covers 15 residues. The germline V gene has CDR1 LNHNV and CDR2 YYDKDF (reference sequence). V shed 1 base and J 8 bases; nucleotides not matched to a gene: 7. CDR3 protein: CATSRALYRGDTIYF. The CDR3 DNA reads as TGTGCCACCAGCAGAGCTTTATACAGGGGGGACACCATATATTTT.

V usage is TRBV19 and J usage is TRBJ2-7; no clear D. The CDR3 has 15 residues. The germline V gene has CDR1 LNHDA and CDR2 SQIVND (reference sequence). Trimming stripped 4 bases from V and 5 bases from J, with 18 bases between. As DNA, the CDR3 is TGTGCCAGTAGTAACTACAGAGGAGCTCAGGACGAGCAGTACTTC. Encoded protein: CASSNYRGAQDEQYF. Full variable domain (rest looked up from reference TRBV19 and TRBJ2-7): DGGITQSPKYLFRKEGQNVTLSCEQNLNHDAMYWYRQDPGQGLRLIYYSQIVNDFQKGDIAEGYSVSREKKESFPLTVTSAQKNPTAFYLCASSNYRGAQDEQYFGPGTRLTVT.

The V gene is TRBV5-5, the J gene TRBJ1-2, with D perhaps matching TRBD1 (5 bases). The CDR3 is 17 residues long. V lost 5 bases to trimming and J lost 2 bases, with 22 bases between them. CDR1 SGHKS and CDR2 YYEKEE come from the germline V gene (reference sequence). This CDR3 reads CASRPSGSQVPNYGYTF. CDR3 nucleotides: TGTGCCAGCAGACCCTCGGGGTCACAGGTTCCCAACTATGGCTACACCTTC.

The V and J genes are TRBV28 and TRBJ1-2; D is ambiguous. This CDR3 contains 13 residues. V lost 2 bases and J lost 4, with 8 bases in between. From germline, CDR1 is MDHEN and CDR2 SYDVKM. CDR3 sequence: CASSLEGPYGYTF. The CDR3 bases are TGTGCCAGCAGTTTAGAGGGTCCCTATGGCTACACCTTC.

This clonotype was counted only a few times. CDR3 in amino acids: CASSPLPGNEQFF. In nucleotides, the CDR3 is TGTGCCAGCTCACCCCTCCCCGGGAATGAGCAGTTCTTC. This chain links TRBV18 with TRBJ2-1; D uncertain. V was clipped by 3 bases and J by 7 bases, with 10 bases between them. The CDR3 is 13 amino acids. Per germline, CDR1 KGHSH and CDR2 LQKENI.

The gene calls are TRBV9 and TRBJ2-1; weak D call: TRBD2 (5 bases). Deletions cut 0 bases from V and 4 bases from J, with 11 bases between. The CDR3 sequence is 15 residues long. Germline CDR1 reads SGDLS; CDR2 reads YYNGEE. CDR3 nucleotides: TGTGCCAGCAGCGTAGTGTACGGGGTTTACAATGAGCAGTTCTTC. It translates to CASSVVYGVYNEQFF. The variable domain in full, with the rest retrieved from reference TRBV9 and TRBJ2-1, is DSGVTQTPKHLITATGQRVTLRCSPRSGDLSVYWYQQSLDQGLQFLIQYYNGEERAKGNILERFSAQQFPDLHSELNLSSLELGDSALYFCASSVVYGVYNEQFFGPGTRLTVL.